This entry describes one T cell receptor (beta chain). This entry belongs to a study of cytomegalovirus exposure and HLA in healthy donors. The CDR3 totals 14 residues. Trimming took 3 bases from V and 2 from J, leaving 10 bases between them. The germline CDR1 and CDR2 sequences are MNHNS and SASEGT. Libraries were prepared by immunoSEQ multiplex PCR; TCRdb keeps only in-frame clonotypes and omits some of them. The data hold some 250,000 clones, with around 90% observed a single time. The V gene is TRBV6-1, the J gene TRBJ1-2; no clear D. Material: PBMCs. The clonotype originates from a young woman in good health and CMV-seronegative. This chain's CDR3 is CASSDIGRNYGYTF. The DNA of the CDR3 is TGTGCCAGCAGTGATATTGGCAGGAACTATGGCTACACCTTC.